This TCR beta chain comes out of a study of OX40 agonist ivuxolimab in advanced cancers. Overall study context: In this trial design, patients received ivuxolimab intravenously at 0.01 to 10 mg/kg every 2 weeks. Having had anti-PD-1, anti-PD-L1 or anti-CTLA-4 therapy before was allowed, and roughly 38% had some. Patients achieving partial responses numbered three: one hepatocellular carcinoma case and two cutaneous melanoma cases. Study-wide results and caveats: Some of the nonresponding patients also showed low levels of normalized T-cell clonal expansion.

Generated by immunoSEQ multiplex PCR, the TCRdb table keeps only in-frame clones and is missing some. The table has about 100,000 clones, approximately 90% seen once. Germline-derived CDR1 and CDR2 are SGHAT and FQNNGV. The CDR3 is 14 residues long. Deletions cut 2 bases from V and 7 bases from J, with 13 bases between. Concerning this clone itself: Its target is not known.

This material consisted of CD4+ or CD8+ T cells sorted from blood, taken in a trial of the OX40 agonist ivuxolimab. The source of this sequence is an adult with an advanced solid tumor such as melanoma, head and neck, liver or kidney cancer. This chain connects TRBV11-2 to TRBJ2-3, with a weak D call TRBD2 (6 bases). The CDR3 spells CASSLIRGLNTQYF. CDR3 nucleotides: TGTGCCAGCAGCTTAATCCGTGGACTAAATACGCAGTATTTT.